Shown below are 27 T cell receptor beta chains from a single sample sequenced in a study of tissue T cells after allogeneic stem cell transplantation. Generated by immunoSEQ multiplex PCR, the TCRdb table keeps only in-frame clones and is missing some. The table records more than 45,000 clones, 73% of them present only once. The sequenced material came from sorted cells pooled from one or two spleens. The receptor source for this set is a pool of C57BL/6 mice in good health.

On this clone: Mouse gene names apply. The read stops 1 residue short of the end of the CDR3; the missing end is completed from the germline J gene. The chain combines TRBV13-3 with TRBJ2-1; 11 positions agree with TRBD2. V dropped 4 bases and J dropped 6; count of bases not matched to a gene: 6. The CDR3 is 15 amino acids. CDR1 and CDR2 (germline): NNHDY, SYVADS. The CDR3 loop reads CASSIRDWGPAEQFF. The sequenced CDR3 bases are TGTGCCAGCAGTATCCGGGACTGGGGGCCTGCTGAGCAGTTC.

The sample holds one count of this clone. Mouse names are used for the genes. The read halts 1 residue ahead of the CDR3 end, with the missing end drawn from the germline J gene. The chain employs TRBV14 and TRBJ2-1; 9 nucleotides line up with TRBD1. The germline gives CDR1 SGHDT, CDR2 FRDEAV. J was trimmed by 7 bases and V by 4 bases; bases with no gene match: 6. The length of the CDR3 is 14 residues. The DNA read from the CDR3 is TGTGCCAGCAGTCTTGGGACAGGGACGGCTGAGCAGTTC. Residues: CASSLGTGTAEQF. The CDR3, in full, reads CASSLGTGTAEQFF. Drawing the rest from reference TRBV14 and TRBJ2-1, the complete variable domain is EAGVTQSPRYAVLQEGQAVSFWCDPISGHDTLYWYQQPRDQGPQLLVYFRDEAVIDNSQLPSDRFSAVRPKGTNSTLKIQSAKQGDTATYLCASSLGTGTAEQFFGPGTRLTVL.

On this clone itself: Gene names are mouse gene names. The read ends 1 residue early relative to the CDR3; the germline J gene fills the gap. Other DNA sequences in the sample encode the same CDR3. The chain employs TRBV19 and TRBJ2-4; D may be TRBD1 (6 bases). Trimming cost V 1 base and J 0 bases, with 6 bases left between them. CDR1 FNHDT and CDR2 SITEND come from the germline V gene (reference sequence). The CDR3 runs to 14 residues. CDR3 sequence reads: CASSIRGSQNTLYF. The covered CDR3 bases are TGTGCCAGCAGTATAAGGGGGAGTCAAAACACCTTGTAC.

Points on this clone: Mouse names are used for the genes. The CDR3 sequence is CASSLDRRDWRYEQYF. The part of the CDR3 DNA that was read is TGTGCAAGCAGCTTAGATCGCCGGGACTGGAGATATGAACAGTAC. The chain joins TRBV16 to TRBJ2-7, with 8 bases aligning to TRBD2. The CDR3 goes on 1 residue after the read ends, and that part is filled in from the germline J gene. Per germline, CDR1 SGHSA and CDR2 FRNQAP. The ends lost 0 bases at V and 4 bases at J; junction bases unmatched: 8. CDR3 size: 16 residues. The full variable domain, its missing parts supplied by reference TRBV16 and TRBJ2-7, is NAGVIQTPRHKVTGKGQEATLWCEPISGHSAVFWYRQTIVQGLEFLTYFRNQAPIDDSGMPKERFSAQMPNQSHSTLKIQSTQPQDSAVYLCASSLDRRDWRYEQYFGPGTRLTVL.

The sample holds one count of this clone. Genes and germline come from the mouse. CDR3 residues: CASSQVGTGENTLYF. The sequenced CDR3 bases are TGTGCCAGCAGCCAAGTCGGGACAGGGGAAAACACCTTGTAC. The chain uses TRBV5 and TRBJ2-4, with 10 positions matching TRBD1. Coverage ceases 1 residue before the CDR3 finishes, and the germline J gene fills in the end. The CDR3 covers 15 residues. V was clipped by 1 base and J by 4 bases; unmatched bases: 2. CDR1 is LGHNA, CDR2 YNLKQL, per germline (reference sequence).

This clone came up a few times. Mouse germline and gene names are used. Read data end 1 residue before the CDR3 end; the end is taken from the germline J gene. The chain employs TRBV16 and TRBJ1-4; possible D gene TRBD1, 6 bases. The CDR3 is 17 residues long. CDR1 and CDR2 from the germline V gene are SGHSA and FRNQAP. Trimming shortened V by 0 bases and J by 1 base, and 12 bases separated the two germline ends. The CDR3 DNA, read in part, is TGTGCAAGCAGCTTAGATCAAGGGACAAATTCCAACGAAAGATTATTT. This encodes CASSLDQGTNSNERLF. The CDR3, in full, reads CASSLDQGTNSNERLFF. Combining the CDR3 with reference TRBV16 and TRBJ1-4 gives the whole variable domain NAGVIQTPRHKVTGKGQEATLWCEPISGHSAVFWYRQTIVQGLEFLTYFRNQAPIDDSGMPKERFSAQMPNQSHSTLKIQSTQPQDSAVYLCASSLDQGTNSNERLFFGHGTKLSVL.

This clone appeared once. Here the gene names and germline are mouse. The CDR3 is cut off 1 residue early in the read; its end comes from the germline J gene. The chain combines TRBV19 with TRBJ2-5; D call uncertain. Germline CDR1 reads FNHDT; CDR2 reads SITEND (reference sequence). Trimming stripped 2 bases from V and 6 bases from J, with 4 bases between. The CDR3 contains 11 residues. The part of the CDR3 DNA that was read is TGTGCCAGCAGTATGACCGACACCCAGTAC. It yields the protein CASSMTDTQY. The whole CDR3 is CASSMTDTQYF.

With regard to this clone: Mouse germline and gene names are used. This chain's CDR3 is CASSHRVGNTLYF. The part of the CDR3 DNA that was read is TGTGCCAGCTCTCACAGGGTTGGAAACACCTTGTAC. V usage is TRBV12-1 and J usage is TRBJ2-4; perhaps TRBD1 as D (6 bases). From the germline J gene comes the end of the CDR3, since the read stops 1 residue before it. The germline V gene has CDR1 SGHSN and CDR2 HYEKVE. The CDR3 covers 13 residues. Between the trimmed V and J ends, which lost 2 bases and 5 bases, there was a span of 10 bases.

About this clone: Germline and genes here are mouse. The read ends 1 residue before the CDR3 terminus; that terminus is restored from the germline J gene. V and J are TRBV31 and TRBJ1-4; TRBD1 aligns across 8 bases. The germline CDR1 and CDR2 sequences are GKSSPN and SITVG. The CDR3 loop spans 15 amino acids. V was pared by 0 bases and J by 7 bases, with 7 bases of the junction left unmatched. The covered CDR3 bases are TGTGCCTGGAGTCTAGCTCCAGGGGGCAGCGAAAGATTATTT. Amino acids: CAWSLAPGGSERLF. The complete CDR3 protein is CAWSLAPGGSERLFF.

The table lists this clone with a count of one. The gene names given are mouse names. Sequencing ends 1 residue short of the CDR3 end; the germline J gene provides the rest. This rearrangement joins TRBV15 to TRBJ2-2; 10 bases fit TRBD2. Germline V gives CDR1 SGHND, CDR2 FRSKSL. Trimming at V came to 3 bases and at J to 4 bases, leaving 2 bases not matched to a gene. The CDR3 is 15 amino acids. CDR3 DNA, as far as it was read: TGTGCCAGCAGTTTCTGGGGGGGCGGCACCGGGCAGCTCTAC. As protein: CASSFWGGGTGQLY. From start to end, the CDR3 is CASSFWGGGTGQLYF.

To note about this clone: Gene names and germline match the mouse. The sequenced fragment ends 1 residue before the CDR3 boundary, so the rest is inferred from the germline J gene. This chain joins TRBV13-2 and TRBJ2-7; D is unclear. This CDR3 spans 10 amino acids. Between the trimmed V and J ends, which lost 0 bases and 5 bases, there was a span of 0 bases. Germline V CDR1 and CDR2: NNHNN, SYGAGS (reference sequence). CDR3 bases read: TGTGCCAGCGGTGATGATGAACAGTAC. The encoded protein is CASGDDEQY. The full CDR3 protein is CASGDDEQYF.

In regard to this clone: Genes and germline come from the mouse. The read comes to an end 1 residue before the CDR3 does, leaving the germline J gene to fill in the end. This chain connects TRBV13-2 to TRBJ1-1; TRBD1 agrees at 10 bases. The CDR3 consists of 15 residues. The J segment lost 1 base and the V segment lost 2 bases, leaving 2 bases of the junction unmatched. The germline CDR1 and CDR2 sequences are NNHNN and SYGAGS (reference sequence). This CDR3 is CASGETGGGNTEVFF. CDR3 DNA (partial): TGTGCCAGCGGTGAGACAGGGGGCGGAAACACAGAAGTCTTC.

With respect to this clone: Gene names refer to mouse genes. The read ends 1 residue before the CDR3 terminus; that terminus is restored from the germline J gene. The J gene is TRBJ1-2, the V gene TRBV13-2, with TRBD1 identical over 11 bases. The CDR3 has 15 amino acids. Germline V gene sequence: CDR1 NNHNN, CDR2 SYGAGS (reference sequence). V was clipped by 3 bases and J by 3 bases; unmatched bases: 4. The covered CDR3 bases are TGTGCCAGCGGTGGGAGGACAGGGGGCGACTCCGACTACACC. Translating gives CASGGRTGGDSDYT. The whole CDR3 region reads CASGGRTGGDSDYTF.

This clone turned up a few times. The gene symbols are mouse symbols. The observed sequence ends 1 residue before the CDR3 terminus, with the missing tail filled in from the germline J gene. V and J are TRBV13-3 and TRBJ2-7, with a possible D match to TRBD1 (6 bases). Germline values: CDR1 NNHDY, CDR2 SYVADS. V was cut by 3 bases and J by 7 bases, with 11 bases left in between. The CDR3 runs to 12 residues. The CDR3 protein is CASSVQGWEQYF. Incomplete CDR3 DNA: TGTGCCAGCAGTGTTCAGGGGTGGGAACAGTAC.

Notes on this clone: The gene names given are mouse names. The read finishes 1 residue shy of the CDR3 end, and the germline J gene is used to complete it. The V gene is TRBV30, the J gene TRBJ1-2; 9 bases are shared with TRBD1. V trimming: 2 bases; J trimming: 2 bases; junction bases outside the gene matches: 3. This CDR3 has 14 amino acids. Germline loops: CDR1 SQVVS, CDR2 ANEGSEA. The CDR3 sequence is CSSRPGQGNSDYTF. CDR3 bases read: TGTAGTTCTAGACCGGGACAGGGCAACTCCGACTACACC.

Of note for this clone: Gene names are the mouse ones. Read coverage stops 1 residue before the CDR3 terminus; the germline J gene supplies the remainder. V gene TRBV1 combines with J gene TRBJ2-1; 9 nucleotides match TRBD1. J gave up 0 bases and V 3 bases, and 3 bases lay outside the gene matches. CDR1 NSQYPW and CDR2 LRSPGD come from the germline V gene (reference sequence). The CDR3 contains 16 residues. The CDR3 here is CTCSARTGDNYAEQFF. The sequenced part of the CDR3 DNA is TGCACCTGCAGTGCCCGGACAGGGGATAACTATGCTGAGCAGTTC.

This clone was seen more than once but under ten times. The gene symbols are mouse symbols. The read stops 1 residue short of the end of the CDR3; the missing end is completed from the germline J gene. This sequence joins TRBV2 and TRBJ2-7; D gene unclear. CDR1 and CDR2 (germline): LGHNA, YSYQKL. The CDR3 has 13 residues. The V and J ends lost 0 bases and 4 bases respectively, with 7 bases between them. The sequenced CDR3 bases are TGTGCCAGCAGCCAAGATATGGGATATGAACAGTAC. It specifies CASSQDMGYEQY. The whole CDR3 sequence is CASSQDMGYEQYF.

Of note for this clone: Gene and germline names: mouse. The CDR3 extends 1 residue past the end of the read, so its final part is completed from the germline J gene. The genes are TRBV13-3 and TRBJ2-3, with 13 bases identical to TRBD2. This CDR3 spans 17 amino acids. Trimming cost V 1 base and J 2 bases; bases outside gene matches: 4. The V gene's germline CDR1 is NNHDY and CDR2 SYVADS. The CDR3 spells CASSDPGLGGLAETLYF. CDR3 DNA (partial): TGTGCCAGCAGTGATCCCGGACTGGGGGGGCTTGCAGAAACGCTGTAT.

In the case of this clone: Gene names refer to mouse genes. Partial CDR3 DNA: TGTGCCAGCAGTGATGCTAGGACAGCCTATGAACAGTAC. It codes for CASSDARTAYEQY. The whole CDR3 sequence is CASSDARTAYEQYF. J is TRBJ2-7 and V is TRBV13-3, with D maybe TRBD1 (6 bases). The DNA ends 1 residue before the CDR3 does, and the rest of the CDR3 is filled in from the germline J gene. Per germline, CDR1 NNHDY and CDR2 SYVADS. Trimming shortened V by 0 bases and J by 2 bases, and 9 bases separated the two germline ends. There are 14 residues in the CDR3.

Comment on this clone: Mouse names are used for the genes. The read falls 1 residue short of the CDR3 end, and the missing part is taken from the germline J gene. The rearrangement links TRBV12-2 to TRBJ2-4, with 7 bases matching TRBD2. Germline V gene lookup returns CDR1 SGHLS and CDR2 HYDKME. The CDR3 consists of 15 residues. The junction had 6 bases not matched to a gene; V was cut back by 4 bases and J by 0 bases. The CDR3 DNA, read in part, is TGTGCCAGCTCCCCGGACTGGCGTAGTCAAAACACCTTGTAC. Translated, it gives CASSPDWRSQNTLY. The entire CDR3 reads CASSPDWRSQNTLYF.

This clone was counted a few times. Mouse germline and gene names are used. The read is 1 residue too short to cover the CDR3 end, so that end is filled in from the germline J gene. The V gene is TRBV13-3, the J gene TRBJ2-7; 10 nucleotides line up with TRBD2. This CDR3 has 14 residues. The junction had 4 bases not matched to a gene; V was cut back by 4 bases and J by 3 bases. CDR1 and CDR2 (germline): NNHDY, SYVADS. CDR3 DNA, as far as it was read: TGTGCCAGCAGTCCCGGGACTGGGGTCTATGAACAGTAC. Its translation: CASSPGTGVYEQY. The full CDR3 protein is CASSPGTGVYEQYF.

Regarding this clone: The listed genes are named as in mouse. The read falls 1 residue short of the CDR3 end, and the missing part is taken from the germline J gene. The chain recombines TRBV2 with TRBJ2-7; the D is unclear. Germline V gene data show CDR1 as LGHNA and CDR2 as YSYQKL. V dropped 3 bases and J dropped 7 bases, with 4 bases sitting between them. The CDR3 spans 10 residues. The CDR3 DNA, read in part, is TGTGCCAGCAGCCACGAGGAACAGTAC. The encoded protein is CASSHEEQY. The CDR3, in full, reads CASSHEEQYF.

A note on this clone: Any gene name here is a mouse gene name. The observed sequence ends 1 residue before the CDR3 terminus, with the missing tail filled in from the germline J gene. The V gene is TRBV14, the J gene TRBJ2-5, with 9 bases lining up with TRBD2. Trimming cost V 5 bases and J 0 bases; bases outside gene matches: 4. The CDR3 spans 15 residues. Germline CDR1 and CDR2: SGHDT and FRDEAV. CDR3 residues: CASSHWGANQDTQYF. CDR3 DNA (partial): TGTGCCAGCAGCCACTGGGGGGCTAACCAAGACACCCAGTAC.

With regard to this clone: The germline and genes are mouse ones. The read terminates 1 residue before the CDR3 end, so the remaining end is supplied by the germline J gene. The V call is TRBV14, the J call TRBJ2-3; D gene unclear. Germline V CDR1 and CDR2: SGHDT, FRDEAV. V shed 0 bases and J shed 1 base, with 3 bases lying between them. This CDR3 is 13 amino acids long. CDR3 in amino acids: CASSFWGAETLYF. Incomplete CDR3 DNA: TGTGCCAGCAGTTTCTGGGGTGCAGAAACGCTGTAT.

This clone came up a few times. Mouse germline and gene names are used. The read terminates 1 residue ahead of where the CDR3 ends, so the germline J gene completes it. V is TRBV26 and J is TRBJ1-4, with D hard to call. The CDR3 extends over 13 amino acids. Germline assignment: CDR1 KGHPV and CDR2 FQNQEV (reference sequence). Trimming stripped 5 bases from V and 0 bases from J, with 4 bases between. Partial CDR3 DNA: TGTGCCAGCAGTACAATTTCCAACGAAAGATTATTT. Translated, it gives CASSTISNERLF. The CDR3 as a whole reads CASSTISNERLFF.

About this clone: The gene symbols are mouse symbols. CDR3 sequence: CTCSASNSDYTF. Incomplete CDR3 DNA: TGCACCTGCAGTGCTTCAAACTCCGACTACACC. This rearrangement joins TRBV1 to TRBJ1-2; D call uncertain. The DNA ends 1 residue before the CDR3 does, and the rest of the CDR3 is filled in from the germline J gene. Looked up from germline, CDR1 is NSQYPW and CDR2 is LRSPGD (reference sequence). V lost 3 bases and J lost 0, with 2 bases in between. The CDR3 runs 12 residues.

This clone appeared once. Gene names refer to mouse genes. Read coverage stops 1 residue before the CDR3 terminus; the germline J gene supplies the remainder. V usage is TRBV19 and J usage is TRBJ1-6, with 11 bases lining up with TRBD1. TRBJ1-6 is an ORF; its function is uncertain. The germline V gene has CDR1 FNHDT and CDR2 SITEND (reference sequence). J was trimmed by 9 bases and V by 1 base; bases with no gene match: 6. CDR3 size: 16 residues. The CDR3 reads CASSIRGQGGGSPLYF. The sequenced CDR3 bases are TGTGCCAGCAGTATACGGGGACAGGGGGGGGGTTCGCCCCTCTAC.